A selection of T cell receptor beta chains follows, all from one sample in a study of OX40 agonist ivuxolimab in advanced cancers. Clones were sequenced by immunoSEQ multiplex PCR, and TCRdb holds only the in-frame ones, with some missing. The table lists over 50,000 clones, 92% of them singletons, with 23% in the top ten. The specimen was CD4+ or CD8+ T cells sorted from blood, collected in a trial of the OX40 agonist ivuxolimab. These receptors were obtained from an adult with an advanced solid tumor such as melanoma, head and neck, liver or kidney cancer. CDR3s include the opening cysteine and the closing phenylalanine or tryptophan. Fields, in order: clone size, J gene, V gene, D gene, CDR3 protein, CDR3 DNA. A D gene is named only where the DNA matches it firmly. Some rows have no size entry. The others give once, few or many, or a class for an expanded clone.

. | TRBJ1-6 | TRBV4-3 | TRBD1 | CASSQGTGTGALGPLHF | TGCGCCAGCAGCCAAGGGACCGGGACAGGGGCCTTAGGACCCCTCCACTTT
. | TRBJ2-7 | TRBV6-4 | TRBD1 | CASRPPDREPTYEQYF | TGTGCCAGCAGGCCCCCCGACAGGGAACCCACCTACGAGCAGTACTTC
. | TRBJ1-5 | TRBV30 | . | CAWSVMISQPQHF | TGTGCCTGGAGTGTAATGATTAGTCAGCCCCAGCATTTT
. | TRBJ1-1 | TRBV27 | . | CASSLQGSWATEAFF | TGTGCCAGCAGTTTGCAGGGTAGCTGGGCCACTGAAGCTTTCTTT
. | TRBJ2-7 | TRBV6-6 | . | CASSRGISYEQYF | TGTGCCAGCAGTAGAGGGATCTCCTACGAGCAGTACTTC
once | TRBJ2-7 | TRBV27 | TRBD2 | CASRLAGTYEQYF | TGTGCCAGCAGGCTAGCGGGTACCTACGAGCAGTACTTC
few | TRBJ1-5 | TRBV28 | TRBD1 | CASSSETGGAGNQPQHF | TGTGCCAGCAGTTCCGAAACAGGGGGCGCTGGCAATCAGCCCCAGCATTTT
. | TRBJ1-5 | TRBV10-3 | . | CAISELGQTSGPQHF | TGTGCCATCAGCGAGCTTGGACAGACTTCAGGGCCCCAGCATTTT
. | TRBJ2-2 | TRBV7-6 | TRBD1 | CASSLTTDRGNYGELFF | TGTGCCAGCAGCTTAACAACGGACAGGGGGAATTACGGGGAGCTGTTTTTT
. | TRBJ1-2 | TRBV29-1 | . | CSVEPGDNNYGYTF | TGCAGCGTTGAGCCGGGGGACAATAACTATGGCTACACCTTC
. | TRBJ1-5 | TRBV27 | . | CASSLIGLHQPQHF | TGTGCCAGCAGTCTAATTGGGCTCCATCAGCCCCAGCATTTT
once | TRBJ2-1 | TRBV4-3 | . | CASSQTTSWDNEQFF | TGCGCCAGCAGCCAAACAACCTCCTGGGACAATGAGCAGTTCTTC
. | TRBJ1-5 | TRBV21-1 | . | CASRKERSQFNQPQHF | TGTGCCAGCAGAAAAGAAAGATCACAGTTCAATCAGCCCCAGCATTTT
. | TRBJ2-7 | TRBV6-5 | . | CASSYGEQYF | TGTGCCAGCAGTTACGGCGAGCAGTACTTC
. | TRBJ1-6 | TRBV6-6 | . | CASSYYDSPNSPLHF | TGTGCCAGCAGTTACTATGACAGCCCTAATTCACCCCTCCACTTT
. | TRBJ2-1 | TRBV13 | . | CASSLSGLEQFF | TGTGCCAGCAGCTTATCCGGCCTCGAGCAGTTCTTC
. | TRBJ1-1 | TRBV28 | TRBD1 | CASSQTGALRGTEAFF | TGTGCCAGCAGTCAGACAGGGGCCCTCCGTGGGACTGAAGCTTTCTTT
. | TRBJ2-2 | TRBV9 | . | CASSSQLGELFF | TGTGCCAGCAGCTCGCAACTAGGGGAGCTGTTTTTT
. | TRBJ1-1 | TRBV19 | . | CATGIAGGTEAFF | TGTGCCACCGGGATCGCGGGTGGCACTGAAGCTTTCTTT
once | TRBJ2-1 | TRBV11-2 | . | CASSPDRHEQFF | TGTGCCAGCAGCCCGGACAGACATGAGCAGTTCTTC
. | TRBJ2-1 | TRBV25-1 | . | CASSDLGAEQFF | TGTGCCAGCAGTGACCTAGGAGCTGAGCAGTTCTTC
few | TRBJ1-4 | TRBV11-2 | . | CASSATNEKLFF | TGTGCCAGCAGCGCAACTAATGAAAAACTGTTTTTT
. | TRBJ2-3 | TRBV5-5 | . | CASSFGASPDTQYF | TGTGCCAGCAGCTTCGGAGCTAGCCCAGATACGCAGTATTTT
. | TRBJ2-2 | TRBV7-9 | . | CASSLGWANTGELFF | TGTGCCAGCAGCTTAGGGTGGGCGAACACCGGGGAGCTGTTTTTT
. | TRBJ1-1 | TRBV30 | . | CAWSGSPGGGPEAFF | TGTGCCTGGAGTGGAAGCCCAGGTGGGGGACCTGAAGCTTTCTTT
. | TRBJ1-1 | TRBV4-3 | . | CASSQVRGTEAFF | TGCGCCAGCAGCCAAGTCAGGGGCACTGAAGCTTTCTTT
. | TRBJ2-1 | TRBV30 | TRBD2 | CASTSGEGNEQFF | TGTGCCTCCACCAGCGGGGAGGGCAATGAGCAGTTCTTC
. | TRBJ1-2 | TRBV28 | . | CASTWGEGPDGYTF | TGTGCCAGCACCTGGGGAGAGGGGCCGGATGGCTACACCTTC
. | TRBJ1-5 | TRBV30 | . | CAWSGVDQPQHF | TGTGCCTGGAGTGGTGTCGATCAGCCCCAGCATTTT
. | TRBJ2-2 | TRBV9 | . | CASSVGNTGELFF | TGTGCCAGCAGCGTAGGAAACACCGGGGAGCTGTTTTTT
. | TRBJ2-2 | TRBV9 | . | CASSVGPGRLGVGELFF | TGTGCCAGCAGCGTAGGTCCAGGGCGCCTTGGGGTAGGGGAGCTGTTTTTT
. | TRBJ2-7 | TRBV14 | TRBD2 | CASSQDPWGGNGYEQYF | TGTGCCAGCAGCCAAGACCCTTGGGGGGGAAACGGATACGAGCAGTACTTC
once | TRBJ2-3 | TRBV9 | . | CASSVAPTERNTDTQYF | TGTGCCAGCAGCGTAGCTCCAACCGAACGGAACACAGATACGCAGTATTTT
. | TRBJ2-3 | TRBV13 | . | CASSLGDPADTQYF | TGTGCCAGCAGCTTAGGTGATCCCGCAGATACGCAGTATTTT
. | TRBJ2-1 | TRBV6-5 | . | CASSYSGREQFF | TGTGCCAGCAGTTACTCGGGCCGGGAGCAGTTCTTC
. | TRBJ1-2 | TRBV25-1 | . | CASSEPGAGQDGYGYTF | TGTGCCAGCAGTGAACCCGGAGCCGGGCAGGATGGGTATGGCTACACCTTC
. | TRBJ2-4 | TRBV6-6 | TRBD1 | CASSYAGQGQNIQYF | TGTGCCAGCAGTTACGCGGGACAGGGGCAAAACATTCAGTACTTC
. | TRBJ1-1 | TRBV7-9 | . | CASSLGSAFF | TGTGCCAGCAGCTTAGGAAGTGCTTTCTTT
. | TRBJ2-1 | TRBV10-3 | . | CAISDGRPGNEQFF | TGTGCCATCAGTGATGGCAGGCCCGGCAATGAGCAGTTCTTC
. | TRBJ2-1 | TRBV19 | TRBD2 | CASSILAGEGEQFF | TGTGCCAGTAGTATCCTAGCGGGAGAGGGCGAGCAGTTCTTC
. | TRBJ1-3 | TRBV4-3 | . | CASSQDAGESGNTIYF | TGCGCCAGCAGCCAAGACGCAGGCGAATCTGGAAACACCATATATTTT
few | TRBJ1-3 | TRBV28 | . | CASSGRTGSSGNTIYF | TGTGCCAGCAGTGGGAGGACGGGGAGCTCTGGAAACACCATATATTTT
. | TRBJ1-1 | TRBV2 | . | CASSSLLYTEAFF | TGTGCCAGCAGTTCCTTACTTTACACTGAAGCTTTCTTT
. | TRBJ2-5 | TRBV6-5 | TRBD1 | CASSPGGIQETQYF | TGTGCCAGCAGCCCAGGGGGCATCCAAGAGACCCAGTACTTC
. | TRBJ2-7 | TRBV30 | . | CAWSVRVGYEQYF | TGTGCCTGGAGTGTACGGGTAGGCTACGAGCAGTACTTC
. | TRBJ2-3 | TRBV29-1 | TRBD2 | CSALGTSGTRTDTQYF | TGCAGCGCACTCGGGACTAGCGGGACCCGCACAGATACGCAGTATTTT
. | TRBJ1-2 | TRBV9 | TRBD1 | CASSSNQGADYGYTF | TGTGCCAGCAGCTCAAACCAGGGGGCGGACTATGGCTACACCTTC
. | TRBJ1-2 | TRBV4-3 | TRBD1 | CASSQVSGPGQGGINYGYTF | TGCGCCAGCAGCCAAGTTTCCGGCCCGGGACAGGGGGGCATCAACTATGGCTACACCTTC
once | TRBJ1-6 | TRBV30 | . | CAGAGREIDSPLHF | TGTGCCGGAGCGGGACGGGAGATCGATTCACCCCTCCACTTT
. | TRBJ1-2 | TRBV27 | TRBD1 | CASSTGTGVQYYGYTF | TGTGCCAGCAGTACCGGGACAGGGGTGCAGTACTATGGCTACACCTTC
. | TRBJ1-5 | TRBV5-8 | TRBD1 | CASSFGQGGRYQPQHF | TGTGCCAGCAGCTTTGGGCAGGGGGGGAGATATCAGCCCCAGCATTTT
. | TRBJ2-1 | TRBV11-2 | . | CASSLLGPEQFF | TGTGCCAGCAGCCTCCTTGGCCCAGAGCAGTTCTTC
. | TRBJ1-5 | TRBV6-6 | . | CASRPSGFSNQPQHF | TGTGCCAGCAGGCCTTCCGGGTTTAGCAATCAGCCCCAGCATTTT
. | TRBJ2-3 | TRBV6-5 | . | CASSYQGDTQYF | TGTGCCAGCAGTTACCAAGGAGATACGCAGTATTTT
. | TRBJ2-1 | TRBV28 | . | CASSLWGRVNEQFF | TGTGCCAGCAGTTTATGGGGCAGGGTAAATGAGCAGTTCTTC
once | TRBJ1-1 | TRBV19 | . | CASNHRRGLGEAFF | TGTGCCAGTAATCACCGGAGGGGGTTGGGTGAAGCTTTCTTT
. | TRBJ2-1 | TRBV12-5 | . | CASGLVGMDGEQFF | TGTGCTAGTGGTTTGGTGGGAATGGATGGTGAGCAGTTCTTC
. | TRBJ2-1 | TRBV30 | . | CAFFGLGNNEQFF | TGTGCCTTCTTTGGGCTAGGGAACAATGAGCAGTTCTTC
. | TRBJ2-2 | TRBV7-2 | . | CASSQAGELFF | TGTGCCAGCAGCCAGGCCGGGGAGCTGTTTTTT